Presented here are 5 T cell receptor beta chains from one specimen sequenced in a study of radiotherapy plus CTLA-4 blockade in lung cancer. Sequenced by immunoSEQ multiplex PCR; TCRdb stores in-frame clones only, minus some. The sample records some 78,000 clones, more than 75% being singletons. Sequencing was performed on peripheral blood, taken from a patient treated with radiotherapy plus ipilimumab. These receptors came from a human donor with non-small cell lung cancer who had a partial response to radiotherapy plus ipilimumab.

This rearrangement joins TRBV10-3 to TRBJ1-1, with 11 bases matching TRBD1. There are 16 residues in the CDR3. Trimming took 3 bases from V and 0 from J; bases not matched to a gene: 3. CDR1 is ENHRY, CDR2 SYGVKD, per germline. CDR3 protein: CAISDGQGAMNTEAFF. Written as DNA, the CDR3 is TGTGCCATCAGTGATGGACAGGGGGCCATGAACACTGAAGCTTTCTTT.

V usage is TRBV9 and J usage is TRBJ2-7; 7 bases align to TRBD2. After removal of 2 bases from V and 6 bases from J, the junction contained 5 bases not matched to a gene. The CDR3 has 13 amino acids. CDR1 is SGDLS and CDR2 is YYNGEE in the germline V gene. Written as DNA, the CDR3 is TGTGCCAGCAGCGTCCAGGGACTATCCGAGCAGTACTTC. Translated, it gives CASSVQGLSEQYF.

Worth noting for this clone: The junction shows a germline mismatch at one end, possibly a read error. The chain recombines TRBV7-7 with TRBJ2-1; 11 nucleotides align to TRBD2. CDR3 size: 16 residues. Germline-derived CDR1 and CDR2 are SSHAT and FNYEAQ (reference sequence). The CDR3, as DNA: TGTGCTAGCAGCGCCCGACTAGCGGGAACAGTCAATGAGCAGTTCTTC. Its protein product is CASSARLAGTVNEQFF.

V is TRBV9 and J is TRBJ2-1, with a tentative D call TRBD2 (5 bases). This CDR3 has 17 amino acids. CDR1 and CDR2 (germline): SGDLS, YYNGEE. V was clipped by 0 bases and J by 5 bases, with 18 bases between them. The CDR3 DNA is TGTGCCAGCAGCGTAGTCCCTTCCTCGCGGGCCCACAATGAGCAGTTCTTC. This translates into CASSVVPSSRAHNEQFF.

DNA of the CDR3: TGTGCCAGCAGCTTGGCAGGGGTGGAAGAGACCCAGTACTTC. This gives the protein CASSLAGVEETQYF. This chain joins TRBV5-4 and TRBJ2-5, with D maybe TRBD1 (6 bases). Germline values: CDR1 SGHNT, CDR2 YYREEE (reference sequence). Trimming removed 0 bases at V and 3 bases at J, with 9 bases between. The CDR3 is made up of 14 amino acids. Combining the CDR3 with reference TRBV5-4 and TRBJ2-5 gives the whole variable domain ETGVTQSPTHLIKTRGQQVTLRCSSQSGHNTVSWYQQALGQGPQFIFQYYREEENGRGNFPPRFSGLQFPNYSSELNVNALELDDSALYLCASSLAGVEETQYFGPGTRLLVL.